This T cell receptor beta chain emerged from a study of OX40 agonist ivuxolimab in advanced cancers. About the research overall: Hepatocellular carcinoma, melanoma, renal cell or head and neck cancer affected the dose-escalation patients. General observations from the study: Antigen specificity remained undetermined for the expanded peripheral T cells. Nonresponders, in some cases, also had low normalized T-cell clonal expansion. More expanded clones were seen, on average, in CD8+ T cells than in CD4+.

Sequenced by immunoSEQ multiplex PCR; TCRdb stores in-frame clones only, minus some. The sample lists around 50,000 clones; 75% to 80% were seen once. This clone was seen once. Its antigen is as yet unknown. The germline V and J ends were trimmed by 8 bases and 0 bases, with 14 bases remaining between them. CDR3 length: 15 amino acids. Germline assignment: CDR1 MNHNS and CDR2 SASEGT. The sequenced sample was CD4+ or CD8+ T cells sorted from blood, obtained in a trial of the OX40 agonist ivuxolimab. The TCR sequence derives from an adult with an advanced solid tumor such as melanoma, head and neck, liver or kidney cancer. V and J are TRBV6-1 and TRBJ1-3, with D maybe TRBD1 (5 bases). For the CDR3, the DNA is TGTGCCAGCCGCAAGGACATCCGCTCTGGAAACACCATATATTTT. It specifies CASRKDIRSGNTIYF.